The 30 T cell receptor beta chains presented below share a single source sample, sequenced in a study of T cells expressing NK-cell markers. From the 5' RACE reads, TCRdb lists one entry per CDR3 protein and no DNA. In all, the sample yields over 120,000 distinct CDR3 sequences. Sample: blood T cells: a sorted CD56 or NKG2C T cell subset, CD4+ or CD8+ T cells, or bulk PBMC T cells (not recorded which). These receptor sequences come from a man aged 18 to 30 in good health.

The chain is built from TRBV7-2 and TRBJ2-1; TCRdb's D gene call, TRBD2, goes unchecked for lack of DNA. CDR3 length: 15 residues. CDR1 is SGHTA, CDR2 FQGNSA, per germline. CDR3 sequence: CASSLTSGITDEQFF.

The V and J genes are TRBV4-3 and TRBJ2-7; without DNA, the TCRdb call of TRBD2 cannot be checked. This CDR3 has 15 residues. Germline V gene sequence: CDR1 LGHNA, CDR2 YSLEER. CDR3 in amino acids: CASSQSGEGQYEQYF.

The J gene is TRBJ2-1, the V gene TRBV3-1; TCRdb's D call, TRBD2, is unchecked because there is no DNA. Germline V gives CDR1 LGHDT, CDR2 YNNKEL (reference sequence). CDR3 size: 15 residues. The chain's CDR3 is CASSQESGGYNEQFF.

This chain joins TRBV28 and TRBJ2-7. CDR1 and CDR2 from the germline V gene are MDHEN and SYDVKM. The CDR3 spans 16 residues. This CDR3 is CASSPIGTGIYYEQYF. The full variable domain, its missing parts supplied by reference TRBV28 and TRBJ2-7, is DVKVTQSSRYLVKRTGEKVFLECVQDMDHENMFWYRQDPGLGLRLIYFSYDVKMKEKGDIPEGYSVSREKKERFSLILESASTNQTSMYLCASSPIGTGIYYEQYFGPGTRLTVT.

The chain joins TRBV7-8 to TRBJ2-1. The CDR3 consists of 16 residues. Germline values: CDR1 SGHVS, CDR2 FQNEAQ. The CDR3 protein is CASSLDGRSSYNEQFF.

V is TRBV27 and J is TRBJ2-7; the TRBD2 assignment by TCRdb is unverifiable without DNA. This CDR3 contains 14 residues. Germline V gives CDR1 MNHEY, CDR2 SMNVEV (reference sequence). This CDR3 reads CASSFSGPLYEQYF.

The chain is built from TRBV10-3 and TRBJ2-7; lacking DNA, the TRBD1 call made by TCRdb goes unchecked. The germline V gene encodes CDR1 ENHRY and CDR2 SYGVKD. The CDR3 totals 15 residues. CDR3 protein: CAISESGQGFLEQYF.

The V call is TRBV29-1, the J call TRBJ1-2. Looked up from germline, CDR1 is SQVTM and CDR2 is ANQGSEA. The CDR3 covers 12 residues. CDR3 sequence: CSVENNPYGYTF.

This rearrangement joins TRBV4-1 to TRBJ2-3. Germline CDR1 MGHRA, CDR2 YSYEKL. The CDR3 runs to 11 residues. The CDR3: CASSRTDTQYF.

The V gene is TRBV12-3 or TRBV12-4, the J gene TRBJ2-3; TCRdb calls TRBD2, which cannot be checked without DNA. The CDR3 contains 15 residues. The CDR3 sequence is CASSLVGPSVDTQYF.

The genes are TRBV6-2 or TRBV6-3 and TRBJ2-1. The CDR3 is made up of 12 amino acids. Germline CDR1 reads MNHEY; CDR2 reads SVGEGT. CDR3 sequence: CASSAVRYEQFF.

V gene TRBV7-9 combines with J gene TRBJ1-1; the D call from TCRdb, TRBD1, cannot be confirmed without DNA. There are 14 residues in the CDR3. Germline CDR1 is SEHNR and CDR2 is FQNEAQ (reference sequence). CDR3 amino acids: CASSAGDRVPEAFF.

The V call is TRBV12-3 or TRBV12-4, the J call TRBJ2-5. CDR3 length: 11 amino acids. CDR3 protein: CASRYQETQYF.

The genes are TRBV19 and TRBJ2-3; there is no DNA to check the TCRdb D call of TRBD2. Germline CDR1 LNHDA, CDR2 SQIVND (reference sequence). This CDR3 has 15 amino acids. The CDR3 region is CASSIQREGLDTQYF. Looking up the rest from reference TRBV19 and TRBJ2-3 gives the full variable domain: DGGITQSPKYLFRKEGQNVTLSCEQNLNHDAMYWYRQDPGQGLRLIYYSQIVNDFQKGDIAEGYSVSREKKESFPLTVTSAQKNPTAFYLCASSIQREGLDTQYFGPGTRLTVL.

The chain has TRBV12-5 and TRBJ1-4; lacking DNA, the TRBD1 call made by TCRdb goes unchecked. CDR3 length equals 14 residues. Germline CDR1 reads LGHNT; CDR2 reads FRNRAP. CDR3: CASGVDSHNEKLFF.

The chain couples TRBV19 to TRBJ2-2; absent DNA, TCRdb's TRBD2 call cannot be checked. Germline CDR1 and CDR2: LNHDA and SQIVND (reference sequence). The CDR3 extends over 16 amino acids. The CDR3 sequence is CASSMGLAVNTGELFF. The variable domain in full, completed from reference TRBV19 and TRBJ2-2, reads DGGITQSPKYLFRKEGQNVTLSCEQNLNHDAMYWYRQDPGQGLRLIYYSQIVNDFQKGDIAEGYSVSREKKESFPLTVTSAQKNPTAFYLCASSMGLAVNTGELFFGEGSRLTVL.

The chain links TRBV7-6 to TRBJ2-1; TCRdb outputs TRBD1, but without DNA this stays unchecked. This CDR3 contains 17 residues. Per the germline V gene, CDR1 is SGHVS and CDR2 is FNYEAQ. CDR3 in amino acids: CASSSSGRTDSYNEQFF.

This chain links TRBV27 with TRBJ1-1; the D call of TRBD1 rests on TCRdb alone, since no DNA is present to check it. CDR3 size: 13 residues. From germline, CDR1 is MNHEY and CDR2 SMNVEV (reference sequence). This CDR3 is CASQWDIGTEAFF.

This chain joins TRBV3-1 and TRBJ2-1; TCRdb returns TRBD1, unconfirmable since there is no DNA. CDR3 size: 17 residues. Germline CDR1 is LGHDT and CDR2 is YNNKEL (reference sequence). CDR3 sequence reads: CASSLQGRTHSYNEQFF.

The chain combines TRBV29-1 with TRBJ2-2; there is no DNA to check the TCRdb D call of TRBD2. The CDR3 covers 17 residues. In germline, CDR1 is SQVTM, CDR2 ANQGSEA. The CDR3 sequence is CSVVQEDIPGNTGELFF.

The CDR3 region is CASRRDPEEQFF. The chain links TRBV12-3 or TRBV12-4 to TRBJ2-1. The CDR3 contains 12 residues.

This chain connects TRBV25-1 to TRBJ2-1; the TCRdb call, TRBD1, lacks DNA for checking. The germline V gene has CDR1 MGHDK and CDR2 SYGVNS. The CDR3 sequence is 12 residues long. CDR3 region: CASRTVYNEQFF.

The chain carries TRBV11-1 and TRBJ2-7; checking the TCRdb D call of TRBD1 is not possible without DNA. CDR1 SGHAT and CDR2 FQDESV come from the germline V gene (reference sequence). The length of the CDR3 is 16 residues. The CDR3 reads CASSSPGSRNPYEQYF.

The chain couples TRBV14 to TRBJ1-1; the D call of TRBD1 rests on TCRdb alone, since no DNA is present to check it. Germline V lookup: CDR1 SGHDN, CDR2 FVKESK. CDR3 length: 12 residues. The CDR3 loop is CASSQQGTEAFF. The full variable domain, with the rest looked up from reference TRBV14 and TRBJ1-1, is EAGVTQFPSHSVIEKGQTVTLRCDPISGHDNLYWYRRVMGKEIKFLLHFVKESKQDESGMPNNRFLAERTGGTYSTLKVQPAELEDSGVYFCASSQQGTEAFFGQGTRLTVV.

V usage is TRBV12-3 or TRBV12-4 and J usage is TRBJ2-5; TCRdb's D call, TRBD1, is unchecked because there is no DNA. This CDR3 region has 15 residues. The CDR3 loop is CASSYRQGAQETQYF.

The V and J genes are TRBV28 and TRBJ1-2. Germline V gene data show CDR1 as MDHEN and CDR2 as SYDVKM. The CDR3 spans 14 residues. CDR3: CASSLGFGDYGYTF.

The chain is built from TRBV5-6 and TRBJ1-1. The germline CDR1 and CDR2 sequences are SGHDT and YYEEEE. This CDR3 is 13 amino acids long. This CDR3 reads CASSRQVNTEAFF.

This chain connects TRBV3-1 to TRBJ2-5; checking the TCRdb D call of TRBD2 is not possible without DNA. Germline-derived CDR1 and CDR2 are LGHDT and YNNKEL (reference sequence). The CDR3 loop spans 17 amino acids. CDR3 sequence reads: CASSSRGLAGAKETQYF.

The gene calls are TRBV9 and TRBJ2-1; TCRdb's D gene call, TRBD1, goes unchecked for lack of DNA. This CDR3 is built from 13 residues. Germline V CDR1 and CDR2: SGDLS, YYNGEE. CDR3 loop: CASSETGDNEQFF.

The chain employs TRBV7-9 and TRBJ2-4; the D call of TRBD2 rests on TCRdb alone, since no DNA is present to check it. Germline V gene sequence: CDR1 SEHNR, CDR2 FQNEAQ (reference sequence). This CDR3 comprises 16 residues. CDR3 residues: CASSPGAHGVKNIQYF.